The entry below describes one TCR beta chain. The antigen this receptor binds is unknown. Base qualities are missing; no much larger clone stands one base away. This entry is derived from a study of radiotherapy plus CTLA-4 blockade in lung cancer (dated by TCRdb to the late 2010s). In terms of the full investigation: Among the enrolled patients, about 19% had an objective response, and 31% reached disease control.

The library was prepared using the immunoSEQ multiplex PCR assay. Not all clones reach the TCRdb copy of this immuneACCESS table, which keeps in-frame sequences only. Checked studies attribute under half of the gap to unresolved V genes and leave the rest unexplained. Present in this sample are roughly 50,000 clones, approximately 79% of which were seen just once. The biggest ten clones account for 3% to 4% of the sample. The study evaluated CTLA-4 blockade (ipilimumab) given together with focal radiation therapy in patients who had chemo-refractory metastatic non-small-cell lung cancer. General findings and caveats noted by the study authors: After treatment with radiotherapy and ipilimumab, TCR clones that originated in tumors expanded in peripheral blood. Early dynamic changes in blood T cell clones, together with increased serum interferon-beta after radiation, were reported as the strongest predictors of response.

The germline V gene provides CDR1 SGHTA and CDR2 FQGTGA. From V the trimming removes 4 bases and from J it removes 6 bases, while the gene matches leave 7 bases of the junction unaccounted for. The CDR3 has 15 amino acids, counting the end cysteine and phenylalanine. The read is trimmed to its CDR3 DNA, 45 bases read in frame from base 1. The sequences come from peripheral blood, collected from a patient treated with radiotherapy plus ipilimumab. This clonotype originated in a human donor with non-small cell lung cancer who had a partial response to radiotherapy plus ipilimumab. The rearrangement combines TRBV7-3 with TRBJ2-2, with TRBD2 matching 8 junction bases. In nucleotides, the sequence is TGTGCCAGCAGCTCCCCCGGGGGGGCAGCCGGGGAGCTGTTTTTT. This yields the protein CASSSPGGAAGELFF.